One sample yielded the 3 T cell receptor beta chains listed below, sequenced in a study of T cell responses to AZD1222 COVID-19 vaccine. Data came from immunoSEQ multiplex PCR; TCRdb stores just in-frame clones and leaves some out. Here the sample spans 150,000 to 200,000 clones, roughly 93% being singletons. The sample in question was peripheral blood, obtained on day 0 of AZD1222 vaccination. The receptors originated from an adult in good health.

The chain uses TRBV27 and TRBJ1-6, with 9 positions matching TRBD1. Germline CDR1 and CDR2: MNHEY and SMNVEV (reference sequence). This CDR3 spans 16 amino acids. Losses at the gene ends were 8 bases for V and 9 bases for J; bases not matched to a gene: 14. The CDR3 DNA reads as TGTGCCAGCCCGGACAGGGGCTCACGCCGTCCTTCACCCCTCCACTTT. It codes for CASPDRGSRRPSPLHF.

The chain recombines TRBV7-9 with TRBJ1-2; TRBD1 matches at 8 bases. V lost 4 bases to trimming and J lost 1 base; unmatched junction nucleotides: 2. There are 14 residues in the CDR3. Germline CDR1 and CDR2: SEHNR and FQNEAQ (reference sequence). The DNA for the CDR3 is TGTGCCAGCAGCTCGGACAGGGTTAACTATGGCTACACCTTC. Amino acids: CASSSDRVNYGYTF.

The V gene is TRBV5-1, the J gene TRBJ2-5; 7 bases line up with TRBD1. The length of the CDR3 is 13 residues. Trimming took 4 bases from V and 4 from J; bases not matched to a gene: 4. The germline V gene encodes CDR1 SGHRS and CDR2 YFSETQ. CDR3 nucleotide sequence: TGCGCCAGCAGCAACCGGGACAGAGAGACCCAGTACTTC. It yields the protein CASSNRDRETQYF.